This T cell receptor beta chain comes out of a study of shared clonotypes between healthy human individuals. Study-wide results and caveats: Large sequencing depth failed to make sorted-subset sequencing complete, rarefaction showed.

On this clone: The antigen is undetermined. Other DNA sequences from this sample encode an identical CDR3 as well.

The assay ran at deep level. The data were produced by immunoSEQ multiplex PCR, yet TCRdb's version contains in-frame clones alone and is incomplete. The sample lists a few million clones, 80% to 95% seen once, with roughly 1.7% in the top ten. Germline V CDR1 and CDR2: MNHEY, SMNVEV (reference sequence). V lost 5 bases to trimming and J lost 2 bases, with 13 bases between them. The CDR3 sequence is 14 residues long. The naive CD8 population came from CD45RO-negative cells selected for CCR7, without terminally differentiated effector memory CD45RA+ cells. The donor cohort consisted entirely of Caucasian adults residing in Nashville, Tennessee.

The sequenced material came from naive CD8+ T cells from PBMCs. The sequence derives from a man aged 18 to 35 in good health. Some clones in this sample may be carry-over from other donors' samples. The V call is TRBV27, the J call TRBJ2-7; the D gene is possibly TRBD1 (6 bases). This CDR3 reads CASSPRTATYEQYF. The CDR3 DNA reads as TGTGCCAGCAGTCCCCGGACAGCAACCTACGAGCAGTACTTC.